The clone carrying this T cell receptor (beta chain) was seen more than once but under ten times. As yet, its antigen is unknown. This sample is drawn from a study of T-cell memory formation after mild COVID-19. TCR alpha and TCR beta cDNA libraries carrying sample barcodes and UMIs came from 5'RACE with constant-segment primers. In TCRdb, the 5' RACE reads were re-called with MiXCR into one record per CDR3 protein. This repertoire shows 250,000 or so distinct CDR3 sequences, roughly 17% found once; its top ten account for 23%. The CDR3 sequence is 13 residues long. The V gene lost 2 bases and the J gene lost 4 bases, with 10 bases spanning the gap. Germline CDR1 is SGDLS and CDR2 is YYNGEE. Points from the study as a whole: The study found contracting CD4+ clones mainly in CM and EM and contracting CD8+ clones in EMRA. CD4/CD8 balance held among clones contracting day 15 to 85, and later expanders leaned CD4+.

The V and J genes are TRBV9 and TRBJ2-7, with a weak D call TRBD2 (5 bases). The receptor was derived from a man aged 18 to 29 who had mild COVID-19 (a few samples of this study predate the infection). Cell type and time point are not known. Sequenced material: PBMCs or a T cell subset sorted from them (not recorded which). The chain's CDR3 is CASSVSPGYEQYF. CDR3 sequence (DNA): TGTGCCAGCAGCGTCTCCCCGGGGTACGAGCAGTACTTC.